This T cell receptor beta chain originates from a study of cytomegalovirus exposure and HLA in healthy donors. Notes on the study in general: A later analysis showed TCR association rates differing by HLA locus, peaking at DRB1 and lowest at HLA-C. Across all donors, roughly uniform sequencing depth was an assumption of the presence/absence analyses.

Losses at the gene ends were 3 bases for V and 3 bases for J; bases not matched to a gene: 5. Germline loops: CDR1 MGHDK, CDR2 SYGVNS. This CDR3 has 15 residues. Researchers ran the PCR with 60 Vbeta and 13 Jbeta primers. Generated by immunoSEQ multiplex PCR, the TCRdb table keeps only in-frame clones and is missing some. The data hold about 150,000 clones, with around 82% observed a single time. As for this clone: Its antigen remains unidentified.

This TCR was recovered from a woman aged 45-65 years in good health and CMV-seropositive. The sequencing input was PBMCs. The chain employs TRBV25-1 and TRBJ1-1, with 9 bases identical to TRBD1. The CDR3 bases are TGTGCCAGCAGTGATCCGGGACAGGGCGACACTGAAGCTTTCTTT. Amino acids: CASSDPGQGDTEAFF.